This T cell receptor (beta chain) was recovered during a study of blood T cell repertoires in COVID-19. Trimming removed 1 base from V and 4 bases from J, with 12 bases in between. Looked up from germline, CDR1 is SGHRS and CDR2 is YFSETQ. This CDR3 is 16 amino acids long. How the authors handled the data: Using reference gene primer amplification, nucleated cell counts were estimated. The data were produced by immunoSEQ multiplex PCR, yet TCRdb's version contains in-frame clones alone and is incomplete. V, J and clone size are taken as reported in that table, and D and trimming were inferred from the DNA itself. The sample includes approximately 120,000 clones, 88% seen only once; the top ten take about 1.5%. This clone is a singleton in its sample.

The chain recombines TRBV5-1 with TRBJ1-6; a possible D gene is TRBD1 (5 bases). The receptor was isolated from a human donor in a cohort sampled during active COVID-19. Sequenced input: peripheral blood. The CDR3 loop is CASSLTGPRYNSPLHF. The CDR3 DNA reads TGCGCCAGCAGCTTGACAGGACCCCGATATAATTCACCCCTCCACTTT. Complete variable domain (other parts from reference TRBV5-1 and TRBJ1-6): KAGVTQTPRYLIKTRGQQVTLSCSPISGHRSVSWYQQTPGQGLQFLFEYFSETQRNKGNFPGRFSGRQFSNSRSEMNVSTLELGDSALYLCASSLTGPRYNSPLHFGNGTRLTVT.